These T cell receptor beta chains were read from a single sample in a study of long-term antiretroviral therapy in people with HIV. Profiling relied on immunoSEQ multiplex PCR, and the TCRdb table lists in-frame clones only, not all of them. The table lists 20,000 to 25,000 clones, roughly four fifths of them singletons. The sample consisted of unsorted PBMCs, taken approximately 1.8 years before starting antiretroviral therapy. Every receptor here comes from a middle-aged woman with HIV. The CDR3 runs from the conserved cysteine through the conserved F or W.

>TRBV7-9
CASSLAGGYEQYF
>TRBV28
CATGPADTQYF
>TRBV4-2
CASSQDLLKAAGNSPLHF
>TRBV7-7
CASSLAQGWVYEQYF
>TRBV7-2
CASSRIGPLNQPQHF
>TRBV7-7
CASSLYVGSGIETQYF
>TRBV2
CASKRDSNQPQHF
>TRBV11-2
CASSLSSSYNSPLHF
>TRBV7-9
CASSPPTGVVWAFF
>TRBV9
CASSVEFKPLHF